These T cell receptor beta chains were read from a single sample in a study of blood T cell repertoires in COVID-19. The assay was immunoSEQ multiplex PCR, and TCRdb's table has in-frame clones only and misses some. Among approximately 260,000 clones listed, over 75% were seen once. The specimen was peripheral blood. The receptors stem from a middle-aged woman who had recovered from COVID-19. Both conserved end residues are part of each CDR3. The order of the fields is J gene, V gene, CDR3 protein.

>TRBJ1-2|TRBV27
CASSLVAGRNYGYTF
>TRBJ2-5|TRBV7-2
CASSLTGTGGPETQYF
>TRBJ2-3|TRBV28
CITRSSTDTQYF
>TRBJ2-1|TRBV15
CATSRDPPGQGGINEQFF
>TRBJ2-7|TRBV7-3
CASSSGLSYEQYF
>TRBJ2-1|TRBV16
CASSPGGAYNEQFF
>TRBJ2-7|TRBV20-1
CSAPHIYEQYF
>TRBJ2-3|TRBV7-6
CASSSTSGRSTDTQYF
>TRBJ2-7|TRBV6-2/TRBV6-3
CASSLAGGPPYEQYF
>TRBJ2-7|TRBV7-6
CASSLGTVDEQYF
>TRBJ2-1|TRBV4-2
CASSQLPAGLAGLSSYNEQFF
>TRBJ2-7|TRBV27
CASSLQTDYEQYF
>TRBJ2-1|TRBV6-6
CASSYEGAYNEQFF
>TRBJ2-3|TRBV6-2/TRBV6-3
CASSQGVIDTQYF
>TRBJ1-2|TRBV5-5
CASSSGGANYGYTF
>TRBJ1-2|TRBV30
CAWTPGQGYGYTF
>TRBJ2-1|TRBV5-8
CASSRTGGRFNEQFF
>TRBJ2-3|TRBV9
CASNQLTDTQYF
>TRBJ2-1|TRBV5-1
CASSLEGAGYNEQFF
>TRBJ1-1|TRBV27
CASSFQGLSTEAFF
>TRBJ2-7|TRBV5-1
CASRREGLSRNEQYF
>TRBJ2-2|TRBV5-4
CASSPRGDYPTGELFF
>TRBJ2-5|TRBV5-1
CASSLQSSVQETQYF
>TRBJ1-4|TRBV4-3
CASSQESPLVREKLFF
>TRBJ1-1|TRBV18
CASSPARLNTEAFF
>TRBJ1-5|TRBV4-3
CASSQGSQPQHF
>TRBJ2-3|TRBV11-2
CASSLDGGSTDTQYF
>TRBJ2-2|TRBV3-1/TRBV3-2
CASSQERKRGNTGELFF
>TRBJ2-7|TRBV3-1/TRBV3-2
CASSHLRGGEQYF
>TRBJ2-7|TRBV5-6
CASSLEVAYEQYF
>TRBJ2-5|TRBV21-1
CASPTISSQGARETQYF
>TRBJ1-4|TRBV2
CASRDRGRTNEKLFF